One and the same sample provided the 5 T cell receptor beta chains below, sequenced in a study of beta chain features in type 1 diabetes. Expressed TCRB transcripts were sequenced, since all the RNA that had been isolated was reverse transcribed. TCRdb's copy holds only in-frame clones and misses some; the assay was immunoSEQ multiplex PCR. The table lists around 500,000 clones, about an eighth of them singletons. Sequenced input: naive CD4+ T cells from blood. The source of these receptors is a woman aged 18-29 years in good health.

The chain couples TRBV2 to TRBJ2-7, with 8 bases lining up with TRBD2. This CDR3 has 15 amino acids. The ends lost 6 bases at V and 1 base at J; junction bases unmatched: 8. Germline assignment: CDR1 SNHLY and CDR2 FYNNEI. The CDR3 coding sequence is TGTGCCAGCAGGGGGGCTAGCGGGCTGTCCTACGAGCAGTACTTC. Translated, it gives CASRGASGLSYEQYF.

The table lists this clone with a few counts. The chain couples TRBV6-5 to TRBJ2-7; D might be TRBD1 or TRBD2, each matching 5 bases. Per the germline V gene, CDR1 is MNHEY and CDR2 is SVGAGI. Trimming stripped 0 bases from V and 3 bases from J, with 15 bases between. The length of the CDR3 is 16 residues. The CDR3: CASSYSKSWGNYEQYF. As DNA, the CDR3 is TGTGCCAGCAGTTACTCGAAATCTTGGGGGAACTACGAGCAGTACTTC.

V and J are TRBV15 and TRBJ2-1; 8 positions agree with TRBD2. After removal of 6 bases from V and 6 bases from J, the junction contained 10 bases not matched to a gene. Germline assignment: CDR1 LNHNV and CDR2 YYDKDF (reference sequence). This CDR3 region has 15 residues. CDR3 in DNA: TGTGCCACCAGTTTAATTAGCGGGAAGAGCAATGAGCAGTTCTTC. It codes for CATSLISGKSNEQFF.

CDR3 residues: CASTAGLGPNSPLHF. CDR3 DNA: TGTGCCAGCACCGCAGGCCTGGGACCAAATTCACCCCTCCACTTT. The rearrangement links TRBV28 to TRBJ1-6, with a weak D call TRBD1 (5 bases). CDR3 length: 15 residues. V gave up 7 bases and J gave up 7 bases, with 17 bases separating them. Germline CDR1 is MDHEN and CDR2 is SYDVKM. The full variable domain, in which reference TRBV28 and TRBJ1-6 provide the parts outside the CDR3, is DVKVTQSSRYLVKRTGEKVFLECVQDMDHENMFWYRQDPGLGLRLIYFSYDVKMKEKGDIPEGYSVSREKKERFSLILESASTNQTSMYLCASTAGLGPNSPLHFGNGTRLTVT.

This clone turned up a few times. This CDR3 reads CASGSGTVNHEQYF. CDR3 nucleotide sequence: TGTGCTAGTGGTTCCGGGACAGTAAACCACGAGCAGTACTTC. The chain uses TRBV12-5 and TRBJ2-7; 7 nucleotides agree with TRBD1. Unmatched junction bases numbered 8, after V lost 4 bases and J lost 5 bases. The germline CDR1 and CDR2 sequences are LGHNT and FRNRAP. CDR3 length: 14 amino acids.